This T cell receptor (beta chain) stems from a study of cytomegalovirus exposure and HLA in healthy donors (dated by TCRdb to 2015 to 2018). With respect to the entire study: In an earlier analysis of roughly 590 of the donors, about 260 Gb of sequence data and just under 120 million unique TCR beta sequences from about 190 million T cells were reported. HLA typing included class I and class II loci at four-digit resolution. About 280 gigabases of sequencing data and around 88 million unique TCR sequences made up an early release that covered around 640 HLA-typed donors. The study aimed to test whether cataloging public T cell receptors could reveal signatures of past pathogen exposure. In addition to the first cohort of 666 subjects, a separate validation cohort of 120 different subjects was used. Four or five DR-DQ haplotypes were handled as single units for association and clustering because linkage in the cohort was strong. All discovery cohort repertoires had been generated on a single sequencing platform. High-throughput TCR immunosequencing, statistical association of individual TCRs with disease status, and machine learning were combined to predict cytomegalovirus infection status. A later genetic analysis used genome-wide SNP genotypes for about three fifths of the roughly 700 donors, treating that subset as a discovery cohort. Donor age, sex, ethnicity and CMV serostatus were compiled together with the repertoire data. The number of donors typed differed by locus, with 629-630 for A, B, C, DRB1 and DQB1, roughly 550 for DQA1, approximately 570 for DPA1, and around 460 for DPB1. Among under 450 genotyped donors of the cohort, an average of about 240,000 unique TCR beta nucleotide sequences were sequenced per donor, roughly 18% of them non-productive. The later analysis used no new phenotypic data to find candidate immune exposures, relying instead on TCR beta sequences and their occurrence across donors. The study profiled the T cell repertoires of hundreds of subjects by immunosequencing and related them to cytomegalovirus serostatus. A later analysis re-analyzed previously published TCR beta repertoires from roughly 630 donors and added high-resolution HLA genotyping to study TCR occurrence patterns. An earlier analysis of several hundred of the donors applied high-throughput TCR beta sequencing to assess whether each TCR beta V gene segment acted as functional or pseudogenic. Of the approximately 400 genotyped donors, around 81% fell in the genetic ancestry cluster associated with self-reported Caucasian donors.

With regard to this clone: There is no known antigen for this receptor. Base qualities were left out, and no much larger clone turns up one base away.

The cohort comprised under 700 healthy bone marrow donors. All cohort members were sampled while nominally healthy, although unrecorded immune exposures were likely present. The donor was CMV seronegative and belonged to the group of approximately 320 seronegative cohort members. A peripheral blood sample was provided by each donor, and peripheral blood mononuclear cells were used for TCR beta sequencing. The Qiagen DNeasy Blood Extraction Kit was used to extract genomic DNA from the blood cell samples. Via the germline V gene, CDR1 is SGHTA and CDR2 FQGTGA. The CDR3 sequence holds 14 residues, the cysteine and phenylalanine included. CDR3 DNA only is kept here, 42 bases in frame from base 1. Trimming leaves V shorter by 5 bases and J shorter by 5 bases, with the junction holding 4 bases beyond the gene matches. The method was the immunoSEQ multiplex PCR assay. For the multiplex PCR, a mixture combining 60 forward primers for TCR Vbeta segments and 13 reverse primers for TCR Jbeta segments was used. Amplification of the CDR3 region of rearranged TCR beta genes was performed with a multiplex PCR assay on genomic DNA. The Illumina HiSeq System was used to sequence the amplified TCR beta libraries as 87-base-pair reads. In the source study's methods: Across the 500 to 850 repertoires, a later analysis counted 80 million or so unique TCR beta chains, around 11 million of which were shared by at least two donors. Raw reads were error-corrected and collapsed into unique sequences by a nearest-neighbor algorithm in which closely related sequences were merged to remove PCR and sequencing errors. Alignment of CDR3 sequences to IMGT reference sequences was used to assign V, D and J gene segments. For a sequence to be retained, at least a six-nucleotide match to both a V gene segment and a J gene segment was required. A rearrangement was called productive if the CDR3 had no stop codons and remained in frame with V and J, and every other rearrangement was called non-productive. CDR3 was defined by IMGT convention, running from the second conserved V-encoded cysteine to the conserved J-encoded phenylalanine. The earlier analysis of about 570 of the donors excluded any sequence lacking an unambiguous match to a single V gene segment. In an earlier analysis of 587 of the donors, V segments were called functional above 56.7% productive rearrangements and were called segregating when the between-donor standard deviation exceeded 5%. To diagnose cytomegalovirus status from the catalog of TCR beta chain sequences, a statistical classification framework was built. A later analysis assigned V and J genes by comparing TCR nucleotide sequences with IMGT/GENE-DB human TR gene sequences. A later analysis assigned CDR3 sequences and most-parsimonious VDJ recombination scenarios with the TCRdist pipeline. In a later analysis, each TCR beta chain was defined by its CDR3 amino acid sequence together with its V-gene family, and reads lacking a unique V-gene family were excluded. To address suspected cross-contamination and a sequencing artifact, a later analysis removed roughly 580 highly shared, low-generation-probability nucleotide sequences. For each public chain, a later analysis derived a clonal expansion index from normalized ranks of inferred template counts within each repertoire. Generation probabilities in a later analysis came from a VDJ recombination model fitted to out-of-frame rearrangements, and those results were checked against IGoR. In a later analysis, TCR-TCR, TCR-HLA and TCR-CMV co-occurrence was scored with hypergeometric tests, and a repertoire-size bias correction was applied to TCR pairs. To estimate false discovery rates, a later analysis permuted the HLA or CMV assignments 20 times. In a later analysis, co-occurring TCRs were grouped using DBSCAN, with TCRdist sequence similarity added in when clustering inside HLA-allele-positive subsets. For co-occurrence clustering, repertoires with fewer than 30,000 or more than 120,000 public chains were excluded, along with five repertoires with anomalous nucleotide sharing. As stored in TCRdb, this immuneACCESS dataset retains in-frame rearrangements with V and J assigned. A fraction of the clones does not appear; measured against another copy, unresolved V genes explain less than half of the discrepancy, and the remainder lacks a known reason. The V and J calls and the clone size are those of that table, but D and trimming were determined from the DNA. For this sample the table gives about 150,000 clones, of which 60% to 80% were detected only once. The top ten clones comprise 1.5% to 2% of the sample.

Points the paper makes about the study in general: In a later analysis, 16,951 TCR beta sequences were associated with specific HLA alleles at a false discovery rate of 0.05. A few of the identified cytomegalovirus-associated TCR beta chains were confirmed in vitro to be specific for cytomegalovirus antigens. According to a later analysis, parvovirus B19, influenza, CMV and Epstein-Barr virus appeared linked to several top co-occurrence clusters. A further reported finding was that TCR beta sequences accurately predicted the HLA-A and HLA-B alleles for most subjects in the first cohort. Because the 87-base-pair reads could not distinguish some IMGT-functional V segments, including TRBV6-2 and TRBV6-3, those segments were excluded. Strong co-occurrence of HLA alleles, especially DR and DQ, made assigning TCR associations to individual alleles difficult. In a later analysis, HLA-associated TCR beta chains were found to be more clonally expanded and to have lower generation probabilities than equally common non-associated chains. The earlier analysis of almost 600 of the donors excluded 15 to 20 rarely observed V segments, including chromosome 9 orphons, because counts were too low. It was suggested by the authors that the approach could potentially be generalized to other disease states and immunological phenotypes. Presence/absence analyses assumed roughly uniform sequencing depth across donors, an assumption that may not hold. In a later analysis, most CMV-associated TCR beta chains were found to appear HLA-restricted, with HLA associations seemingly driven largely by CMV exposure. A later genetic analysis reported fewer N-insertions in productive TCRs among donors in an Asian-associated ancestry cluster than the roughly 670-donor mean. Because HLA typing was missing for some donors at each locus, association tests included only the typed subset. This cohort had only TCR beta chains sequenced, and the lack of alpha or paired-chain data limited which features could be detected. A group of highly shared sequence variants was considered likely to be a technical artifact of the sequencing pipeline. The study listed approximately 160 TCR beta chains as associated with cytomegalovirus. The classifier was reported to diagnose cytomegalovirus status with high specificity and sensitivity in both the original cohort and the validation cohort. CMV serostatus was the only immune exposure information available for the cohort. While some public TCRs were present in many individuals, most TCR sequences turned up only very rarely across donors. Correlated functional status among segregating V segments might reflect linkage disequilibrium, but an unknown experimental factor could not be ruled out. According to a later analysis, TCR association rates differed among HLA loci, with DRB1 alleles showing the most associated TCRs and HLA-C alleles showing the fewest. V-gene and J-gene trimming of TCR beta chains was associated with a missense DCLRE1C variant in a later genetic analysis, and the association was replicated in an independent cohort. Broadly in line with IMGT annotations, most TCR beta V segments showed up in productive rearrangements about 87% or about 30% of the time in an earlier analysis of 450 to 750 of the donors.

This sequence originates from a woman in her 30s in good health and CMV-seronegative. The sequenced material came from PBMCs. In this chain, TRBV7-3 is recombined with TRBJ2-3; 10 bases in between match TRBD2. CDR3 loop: CASSTGLAKDTQYF. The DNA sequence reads TGTGCCAGCAGCACGGGACTAGCGAAAGATACGCAGTATTTT.